The 3 T cell receptor beta chains reported below all come from one sample, sequenced in a study of blood T cell repertoires in COVID-19. Assay: immunoSEQ multiplex PCR; the TCRdb copy retains only in-frame clones and omits some. The table includes about 75,000 clones, 88% detected once. The specimen sequenced was peripheral blood. The receptors were gathered from a human donor in a cohort sampled during active COVID-19.

The chain uses TRBV11-3 and TRBJ2-3; D gene ambiguous. This CDR3 comprises 13 residues. The germline V and J ends were trimmed by 2 bases and 5 bases, with 8 bases remaining between them. Germline lookup yields CDR1 SGHNT and CDR2 YENEEA. In DNA, the CDR3 is TGTGCCAGCAGCTTACAAATAGAAGATACGCAGTATTTT. Protein product: CASSLQIEDTQYF.

J is TRBJ1-6 and V is TRBV24-1; D may be TRBD1 (6 bases). Between the trimmed V and J ends, which lost 12 bases and 10 bases, there was a span of 24 bases. The CDR3 consists of 15 residues. Looked up from germline, CDR1 is KGHDR and CDR2 is SFDVKD. In DNA form, the CDR3 reads TGTGCCCCCATCGGAAGTACACAGGGAAGGTCACCCCTCCACTTT. Translation: CAPIGSTQGRSPLHF.

This chain joins TRBV7-7 and TRBJ2-5, with TRBD2 identical over 13 bases. The CDR3 has 15 amino acids. Germline CDR1 SSHAT, CDR2 FNYEAQ (reference sequence). V shed 5 bases, J shed 3 bases, and the junction held 3 bases outside the gene matches. Written as DNA, the CDR3 is TGTGCCAGCAGCGTCGGGACTAGCGGGGAAGAGACCCAGTACTTC. Translating gives CASSVGTSGEETQYF.